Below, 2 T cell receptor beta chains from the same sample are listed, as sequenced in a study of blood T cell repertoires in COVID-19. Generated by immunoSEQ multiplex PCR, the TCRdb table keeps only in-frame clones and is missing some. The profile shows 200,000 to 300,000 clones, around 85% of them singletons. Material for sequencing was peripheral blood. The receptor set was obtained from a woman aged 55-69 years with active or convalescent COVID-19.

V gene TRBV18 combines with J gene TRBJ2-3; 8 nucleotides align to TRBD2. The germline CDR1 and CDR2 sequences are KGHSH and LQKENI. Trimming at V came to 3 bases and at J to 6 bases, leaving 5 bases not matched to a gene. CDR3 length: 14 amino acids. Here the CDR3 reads CASSPGLALDTQYF. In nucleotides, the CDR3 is TGTGCCAGCTCACCCGGACTAGCTTTGGATACGCAGTATTTT.

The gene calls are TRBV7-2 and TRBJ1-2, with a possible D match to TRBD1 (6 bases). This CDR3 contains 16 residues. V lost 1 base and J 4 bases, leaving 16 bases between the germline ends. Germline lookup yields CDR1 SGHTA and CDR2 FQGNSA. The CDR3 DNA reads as TGTGCCAGCAGCTTAGATGGGGGGGGCGGTGCCTATGGCTACACCTTC. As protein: CASSLDGGGGAYGYTF.